Below, one TCR beta chain is given with its context. This clonotype was seen ten or more times. Its antigen specificity is not known. Per-base quality was not reported, and no clone a single base away is much larger than it. Receptor amplification or capture employed PCR. TCRdb records Illumina HiSeq 2500 as the sequencer. To normalize quantification of the TCRbeta repertoire, the TCR libraries were built with molecular barcoding that relied on unique molecular identifiers. TCRdb's own reprocessing of the public reads used fastp at Q25 and MiXCR and kept productive beta chains. Rows are unified per CDR3 protein, each entry keeping the most common DNA and genes. The sample has more than 150,000 distinct CDR3 sequences on record, 13% to 15% of them singletons. The ten largest make up under 15% of the sample. The data originate from a study of T-cell reconstitution after alpha-beta-depleted transplantation in children (TCRdb year 2016). As for the study more broadly: The study quantitatively tracked T-cell immune reconstitution after TCRalphabeta/CD19-depleted allogeneic hematopoietic cell transplantation in children using TCR repertoire profiling.

As encoded in the germline V gene, CDR1 is MNHEY while CDR2 is SVGEGT. The CDR3 numbers 13 residues from cysteine through phenylalanine. Only the CDR3 DNA is retained, 39 bases long and in frame from the first base. V lost 0 bases and J lost 8 bases; the stretch between them is 10 bases long. The specimen was PBMCs from the stem cell graft donor, collected from the stem cell graft. The clonotype comes from a human donor who donated a stem cell graft to a child with acute lymphoblastic leukemia. The chain uses TRBV6-2 or TRBV6-3 and TRBJ1-2, with TRBD1 perhaps the D gene, on 5 matching bases. The bases are TGTGCCAGCAGTTACTCCCAGAGGGACGGCTACACCTTC. Its product reads: CASSYSQRDGYTF.